One T cell receptor beta chain is described in this entry. The target of this receptor is not known. Base quality data are lacking; no much larger clone is found one base away. This specimen comes from a study of molecular identifiers for immune sequencing clone quantification listed by TCRdb under 2018. Notes on the research overall: In a replicate experiment, RNA from roughly 18,000 or 92,000 naive CD8 T cells was split into five aliquots, four of which were sequenced. This methods study benchmarked molecular-identifier clustering-based TCR repertoire sequencing (MIDCIRS) and TCR RNA copy counting, using CD8 T cells to do so. Study-level results and caveats: In CMV-specific effector cells, clones with more than 20 RNA copies accounted for over 99% of molecules, whereas in naive cells such clones accounted for under 1%. Modeling indicated around 3 TCR RNA copies recovered per cell, compared with 7.5 to 10 by digital PCR, which implies a capture efficiency of around 30%. When barcode sub-clustering was left out, chimeric consensus sequences inflated TCR diversity, with chimeras reaching as high as 47%. Highly expanded clone sizes could be underestimated if identical TCR molecules share a barcode. The naive libraries included spiked-in Jurkat TCR RNA (fewer than eleven copies' worth), and this RNA is not part of the donor repertoire. Even against a background of one million naive CD8 T cells, spiked-in Jurkat TCR RNA amounting to a single cell's worth was reported to be detectable.

The junction shows trimming of 3 bases on V and 10 bases on J, plus 8 bases between the germline ends. The CDR3 has 11 amino acids, counting the end cysteine and phenylalanine. This entry keeps only the CDR3 DNA: 33 bases, framed from base 1. From the germline V gene, CDR1 is MDHEN and CDR2 is SYDVKM. Libraries of naive CD8 T cells were built from anywhere between roughly 20,000 and 1,100,000 sorted cells, with 10%, 30% or 50% of the purified RNA used. Naive CD8 T cells, defined as CD8+CD4-CCR7+CD45RA+, were FACS-sorted into RLT Plus buffer on a BD FACSAria II. To test detection sensitivity, Jurkat RNA equal to some 11 TCR copies was added to samples of about 17,000-1,100,000 naive CD8 T cells. Enrichment of CD8 T cells was done with RosetteSep CD8+ T Cell Enrichment Cocktail plus Ficoll-Paque, and ACK red cell lysis came afterward. Library preparation used PCR. The listed sequencing device is NextSeq 500. Bulk TCR libraries were made following a previously described method, with the TCR primers given in Table S5. Purification of total RNA was performed with the Qiagen AllPrep DNA/RNA kit. Reads from multiple sequencing runs of the same library were pooled before analysis. In the authors' own workflow: Reads were retained only if an exact TCR constant sequence was present, and the retained reads were trimmed to 150 nt and grouped according to their 12-nt molecular barcodes. Within each barcode group, reads were sub-clustered at a 15% Levenshtein threshold, and quality-weighted consensus sequences were built per RNA molecule. Non-functional sequences were filtered out, along with any lower-count sequence sitting one edit away from another sequence. On the basis of fitting two negative binomial distributions, barcode sub-clusters with fewer than 20% of the maximum read count were discarded. TCRdb reanalyzed the raw reads on its own, using fastp at Q25 for trimming and MiXCR for clone calling, and kept in-frame beta chains. Under each unique CDR3 protein, matching rows form one entry showing the most common genes and DNA. None of the V and J calls come from the authors' own analysis; TCRdb made them. The sample has around 100,000 distinct CDR3 sequences on record, about 35% of them singletons. The ten largest clones capture around 3.9% of the sample.

Sequenced input: naive CD8+ T cells from blood, with Jurkat cell RNA spiked in. Per the publication, the cell subset or site label means: FACS-sorted CD8+CD4-CCR7+CD45RA+ naive T cells. The chain employs TRBV28 and TRBJ2-3; too little of a D gene remains to name it. This sequence was found in a human donor in good health. Some libraries in this study had Jurkat cell RNA spiked in. CDR3 protein: CASSLGSSQYF. The nucleotides are TGTGCCAGCAGTTTGGGCAGTTCGCAGTATTTT.